Listed below are T cell receptor beta chains from one sample, sequenced in a study of T cells after yellow fever vaccination. TCRdb reprocessed the 5' RACE reads via MiXCR and lists one record per CDR3 protein. Of some 340,000 distinct CDR3 sequences listed, approximately 12% are singletons. The sequencing here drew on CD4+ T cells sorted from PBMCs, taken 45 days after the yellow fever booster vaccination. The receptors were gathered from a man aged 18 to 35 who received the YFV17D yellow fever vaccine. The CDR3 runs from the conserved cysteine through the conserved F or W. Fields, in order: D gene, J gene, V gene, clone size, CDR3 protein, CDR3 DNA. The D gene is left open where the match is weak. Clone sizes are given selectively: once, few, many, or a class where the clone is expanded.

- | TRBJ2-1 | TRBV7-7 | - | CASSLSGRLGNEQFF | TGTGCCAGCAGCTTATCCGGTCGACTGGGGAATGAGCAGTTCTTC
- | TRBJ1-1 | TRBV6-5 | few | CASSYPQNGGAEAFF | TGTGCCAGCAGTTACCCCCAAAATGGGGGGGCTGAAGCTTTCTTT
- | TRBJ2-1 | TRBV28 | few | CASSRGPGANEQFF | TGTGCCAGCAGCCGGGGGCCGGGGGCCAATGAGCAGTTCTTC
- | TRBJ1-4 | TRBV7-2 | few | CASSTHPRLNEKLFF | TGTGCCAGCAGCACTCACCCGCGGCTCAATGAAAAACTGTTTTTT
- | TRBJ2-7 | TRBV7-3 | few | CASSFLRDYEQYF | TGTGCCAGCAGCTTTCTCCGAGACTACGAGCAGTACTTC
- | TRBJ2-3 | TRBV7-9 | once | CASSSGFSSQDTQYF | TGTGCCAGCAGCTCAGGGTTCAGCAGCCAAGATACGCAGTATTTT
TRBD1 | TRBJ1-4 | TRBV5-6 | - | CASSFIRGLRREKLFF | TGTGCCAGCAGCTTCATTAGGGGGCTAAGACGGGAAAAACTGTTTTTT
- | TRBJ1-3 | TRBV9 | many | CASSVAPSSGNTIYF | TGTGCCAGCAGCGTAGCCCCAAGCTCTGGAAACACCATATATTTT
- | TRBJ2-3 | TRBV20-1 | - | CSASRVRGTDTQYF | TGCAGTGCTAGCAGGGTCAGGGGCACAGATACGCAGTATTTT
- | TRBJ2-7 | TRBV5-4 | many | CASSRDRGEQYF | TGTGCCAGCAGCCGGGACCGAGGCGAGCAGTACTTC
- | TRBJ2-3 | TRBV11-2 | - | CASSLGTPRDTQYF | TGTGCCAGCAGCTTAGGCACCCCAAGGGATACGCAGTATTTT
TRBD1 | TRBJ2-5 | TRBV6-6 | - | CASQTGGETQYF | TGTGCCAGCCAGACAGGGGGAGAGACCCAGTACTTC
- | TRBJ1-4 | TRBV5-1 | - | CASSLDGEKLFF | TGCGCCAGCAGCTTGGATGGTGAAAAACTGTTTTTT
- | TRBJ2-1 | TRBV21-1 | few | CASSTRLGNEQFF | TGTGCCAGCAGCACCAGGTTGGGCAATGAGCAGTTCTTC
TRBD2 | TRBJ2-7 | TRBV6-5 | few | CASSQGGEQYF | TGTGCCAGCAGCCAGGGAGGGGAGCAGTACTTC
- | TRBJ2-5 | TRBV5-1 | many | CASSSTGTVGETQYF | TGCGCCAGCAGCTCCACCGGGACTGTGGGAGAGACCCAGTACTTC
- | TRBJ1-1 | TRBV30 | - | CAWSKLGGTEAFF | TGTGCCTGGAGCAAGCTGGGAGGGACTGAAGCTTTCTTT
TRBD2 | TRBJ2-3 | TRBV20-1 | - | CSAANPAGATDTQYF | TGCAGTGCAGCGAACCCAGCGGGAGCCACAGATACGCAGTATTTT
- | TRBJ2-5 | TRBV5-5 | many | CASSLANPRGETQYF | TGTGCCAGCAGCTTGGCCAACCCTAGGGGGGAGACCCAGTACTTC
- | TRBJ1-1 | TRBV7-2 | few | CASSLQTGPTEAFF | TGTGCCAGCAGCTTACAAACAGGGCCCACTGAAGCTTTCTTT
- | TRBJ2-1 | TRBV6-2/TRBV6-3 | many | CAATGYNEQFF | TGTGCCGCGACGGGCTACAATGAGCAGTTCTTC
TRBD1 | TRBJ1-4 | TRBV7-9 | few | CASSLETRAGGRLFF | TGTGCCAGCAGCTTAGAAACCCGGGCAGGGGGAAGACTGTTTTTT
- | TRBJ1-1 | TRBV30 | few | CAWSFPGKSTEAFF | TGTGCCTGGAGTTTCCCAGGGAAGAGCACTGAAGCTTTCTTT
- | TRBJ2-2 | TRBV5-1 | few | CACRGVTNTGELFF | TGCGCCTGTCGAGGGGTGACTAACACCGGGGAGCTGTTTTTT
- | TRBJ2-3 | TRBV5-1 | - | CASTSRLGDWDTQYF | TGCGCCAGCACCTCCCGGTTAGGGGACTGGGATACGCAGTATTTT
TRBD2 | TRBJ2-3 | TRBV7-2 | few | CASSYGLAGSDTQYF | TGTGCCAGCAGCTACGGACTAGCGGGATCAGATACGCAGTATTTT
- | TRBJ1-2 | TRBV12-3/TRBV12-4 | many | CAARAASGYTF | TGTGCCGCGAGGGCGGCGAGCGGCTACACCTTC
- | TRBJ2-3 | TRBV23-1 | many | CASSRLSTGGTDTQYF | TGCGCCAGCAGTCGATTAAGTACAGGAGGGACAGATACGCAGTATTTT
- | TRBJ2-2 | TRBV5-1 | - | CASSLDQNTGELFF | TGCGCCAGCAGCTTGGATCAGAACACCGGGGAGCTGTTTTTT
- | TRBJ2-2 | TRBV6-2/TRBV6-3 | - | CASSYGRNTGELFF | TGTGCCAGCAGTTACGGGAGGAACACCGGGGAGCTGTTTTTT
- | TRBJ1-2 | TRBV20-1 | few | CSARVYLTENYGYTF | TGCAGTGCTAGGGTCTACCTTACAGAGAACTATGGCTACACCTTC
TRBD1 | TRBJ1-2 | TRBV6-6 | - | CASRAGTGDYGYTF | TGTGCCAGCAGGGCCGGGACAGGGGACTATGGCTACACCTTC
- | TRBJ2-1 | TRBV5-1 | few | CATRSAGRNEQFF | TGCGCCACCCGGTCGGCGGGTCGGAATGAGCAGTTCTTC
TRBD2 | TRBJ2-2 | TRBV6-5 | few | CASSYSRPLAGIGELFF | TGTGCCAGCAGTTATTCACGTCCCCTAGCGGGGATCGGGGAGCTGTTTTTT
- | TRBJ2-3 | TRBV6-5 | few | CASTDQGTDTQYF | TGTGCCAGCACCGACCAGGGGACAGATACGCAGTATTTT
- | TRBJ2-3 | TRBV10-3 | - | CAISVLAADTQYF | TGTGCCATCAGTGTGCTAGCAGCAGATACGCAGTATTTT
- | TRBJ1-3 | TRBV2 | - | CASRGSAGNTIYF | TGTGCCAGCAGGGGTTCGGCTGGAAACACCATATATTTT
- | TRBJ2-2 | TRBV6-6 | few | CASSGQGGTGELFF | TGTGCCAGCAGCGGACAGGGAGGGACCGGGGAGCTGTTTTTT
- | TRBJ2-2 | TRBV6-5 | - | CASSRMGVGGGYTGELFF | TGTGCCAGCAGTAGGATGGGGGTAGGAGGGGGCTACACCGGGGAGCTGTTTTTT
TRBD2 | TRBJ2-5 | TRBV7-2 | few | CASSLGVAGGGETQYF | TGTGCCAGCAGCTTAGGAGTAGCTGGGGGGGGAGAGACCCAGTACTTC
- | TRBJ2-1 | TRBV20-1 | few | CSAPDYLSYNEQFF | TGCAGTGCTCCTGACTACCTCTCCTACAATGAGCAGTTCTTC
- | TRBJ2-5 | TRBV7-2 | - | CASSLASGGGRETQYF | TGTGCCAGCAGCTTAGCATCCGGGGGAGGTCGAGAGACCCAGTACTTC
- | TRBJ2-5 | TRBV29-1 | - | CSAGGRGLMETQYF | TGCAGCGCGGGTGGGCGGGGGCTCATGGAGACCCAGTACTTC
- | TRBJ2-3 | TRBV6-5 | few | CASSPLGGGAGDTQYF | TGTGCCAGCAGTCCCTTAGGGGGGGGGGCAGGAGATACGCAGTATTTT
- | TRBJ1-1 | TRBV9 | few | CASSAHTNTEAFF | TGTGCCAGCAGCGCCCACACGAACACTGAAGCTTTCTTT
- | TRBJ2-2 | TRBV6-5 | - | CASSYSLAENTGELFF | TGTGCCAGCAGTTACTCTTTAGCGGAGAACACCGGGGAGCTGTTTTTT
- | TRBJ2-2 | TRBV29-1 | few | CSVGSPANTGELFF | TGCAGCGTTGGCTCCCCCGCGAACACCGGGGAGCTGTTTTTT
- | TRBJ2-5 | TRBV5-1 | many | CASSLVPGETQYF | TGCGCCAGCAGCTTGGTTCCTGGAGAGACCCAGTACTTC
- | TRBJ1-1 | TRBV7-9 | - | CASSSGGEYTEAFF | TGTGCCAGCAGCTCTGGCGGGGAATACACTGAAGCTTTCTTT
- | TRBJ2-5 | TRBV7-2 | - | CASSLGRGQYF | TGTGCCAGCAGCTTAGGGCGGGGCCAGTACTTC
TRBD1 | TRBJ1-1 | TRBV27 | many | CASSINRGSNTEAFF | TGTGCCAGCAGTATAAACAGGGGTTCGAACACTGAAGCTTTCTTT
TRBD1 | TRBJ2-2 | TRBV23-1 | many | CASSHPGQGGTGELFF | TGCGCCAGCAGTCATCCGGGACAGGGAGGCACCGGGGAGCTGTTTTTT
- | TRBJ1-2 | TRBV12-3/TRBV12-4 | many | CASRPRSNYGYTF | TGTGCCAGCAGGCCCCGGTCTAACTATGGCTACACCTTC